The T cell receptor beta chain described here comes from a study of T cell therapy after organ transplantation. As for the study in general: T cells were expanded two to three weeks with 30 CMV class I/II epitopes. After therapy, patients were monitored for under 30 weeks.

Trimming took 0 bases from V and 9 from J, leaving 9 bases between them. CDR3 length equals 12 residues. CDR1 is SGHDN and CDR2 is FVKESK in the germline V gene. Findings and caveats of the study: Endogenous clonotypes not in therapy products appeared after therapy alongside transferred ones. Nonresponders had marked pretherapy clonal expansions and little post-therapy change.

Measured with immunoSEQ multiplex PCR; TCRdb has only the in-frame clones, and not every one. The sample lists some 1,300 clones, less than 75% occurring once. As concerns this clone: As yet, its antigen is unknown.

The sequences come from CD8+ T cells from blood, collected before autologous CMV-specific T cell therapy. This clonotype was obtained from a human patient who had received a solid organ transplant and had CMV disease. The chain carries TRBV14 and TRBJ2-7, with D unclear. The CDR3 protein is CASSQDRILQYF. CDR3 coding DNA: TGTGCCAGCAGCCAAGATCGGATTTTGCAGTACTTC.